This TCR beta chain came from a study of control samples from healthy donors and cancer patients. Profiled with immunoSEQ multiplex PCR; TCRdb holds only in-frame clones, not every one. The sample records more than 95,000 clones, about 89% being singletons. This CDR3 has 15 residues. The germline gives CDR1 SGHRS, CDR2 YFSETQ. The trim removed 5 bases at V and 1 base at J, leaving 4 bases unmatched. The sequence was collected from a man aged 60-69 years in good health. Sequences were obtained from blood. This sequence joins TRBV5-1 and TRBJ2-2; 8 bases agree with TRBD1. CDR3 DNA sequence: TGCGCCAGCAGATGGGGACAGGTGAACACCGGGGAGCTGTTTTTT. Protein product: CASRWGQVNTGELFF.